Shown below are 24 T cell receptor beta chains from a single sample sequenced in a study of cytomegalovirus exposure and HLA in healthy donors. 60 Vbeta and 13 Jbeta primers were used in PCR. This table comes from immunoSEQ multiplex PCR, and its TCRdb copy is limited to in-frame clones, with some not included. The table for this sample gives 200,000 or so clones. Material: PBMCs. These TCRs come from a girl aged 2-10 years in good health and CMV-seropositive.

This chain uses TRBV12-5 with TRBJ2-5, with TRBD1 identical over 8 bases. V lost 5 bases to trimming and J lost 4 bases; unmatched junction nucleotides: 9. This CDR3 contains 15 residues. CDR1 is LGHNT and CDR2 is FRNRAP in the germline V gene. This CDR3 is CASGRGQVDGETQYF. In DNA form, the CDR3 reads TGTGCTAGTGGTAGGGGACAGGTCGACGGAGAGACCCAGTACTTC.

The chain is built from TRBV2 and TRBJ2-3; 10 bases map to TRBD2. The junction had 3 bases not matched to a gene; V was cut back by 6 bases and J by 0 bases. This CDR3 has 15 amino acids. Germline CDR1 is SNHLY and CDR2 is FYNNEI. The CDR3 region is CASRELAGSTDTQYF. In DNA, the CDR3 is TGTGCCAGCAGGGAACTAGCGGGAAGCACAGATACGCAGTATTTT.

J is TRBJ1-3 and V is TRBV6-5, with 8 bases identical to TRBD1. The CDR3 contains 14 residues. V lost 6 bases to trimming and J lost 6 bases; unmatched junction nucleotides: 7. The germline CDR1 and CDR2 sequences are MNHEY and SVGAGI. This chain's CDR3 is CASRADRGINTIYF. The CDR3 DNA is TGTGCCAGCAGGGCCGACAGGGGCATAAACACCATATATTTT.

The rearrangement links TRBV7-9 to TRBJ2-7; the D gene is possibly TRBD1 (5 bases). The germline V gene has CDR1 SEHNR and CDR2 FQNEAQ (reference sequence). The CDR3 consists of 15 residues. The V end was cut by 1 base, the J end by 5 bases, with 15 bases between. The DNA for the CDR3 is TGTGCCAGCAGCTTAGGCAGGGCCGAAGGGCACGAGCAGTACTTC. It codes for CASSLGRAEGHEQYF.

Here the CDR3 reads CASSPRGGANEQFF. The DNA for the CDR3 is TGTGCCAGCAGCCCGCGCGGCGGGGCCAATGAGCAGTTCTTC. The chain recombines TRBV7-9 with TRBJ2-1, with D maybe TRBD2 (6 bases). This CDR3 region has 14 residues. CDR1 SEHNR and CDR2 FQNEAQ come from the germline V gene (reference sequence). V was trimmed by 5 bases and J by 6 bases, leaving 14 bases between them.

The CDR3 region has the DNA TGTGCCAGCAGAGGCGGGAGCTCCTACGAGCAGTACTTC. Translating gives CASRGGSSYEQYF. The chain is built from TRBV27 and TRBJ2-7; 7 bases are a match to TRBD2. CDR3 length equals 13 residues. V was pared by 6 bases and J by 0 bases, with 2 bases of the junction left unmatched. In germline, CDR1 is MNHEY, CDR2 SMNVEV (reference sequence).

J is TRBJ2-5 and V is TRBV5-6; D gene uncertain. The J call may be faulty, since TRBJ2-7 better matches the DNA end. This CDR3 is 12 amino acids long. Germline assignment: CDR1 SGHDT and CDR2 YYEEEE. The CDR3 coding sequence is TGTGCCAGCAGCTTGGACAGAAACGAGCAGTACTTC. It codes for CASSLDRNEQYF.

The CDR3 nucleotides read TGCGCCAGCAGCCAGCCGGGACTAGCGAGTAACAATGAGCAGTTCTTC. Protein product: CASSQPGLASNNEQFF. This rearrangement joins TRBV4-1 to TRBJ2-1; 10 bases agree with TRBD2. CDR1 is MGHRA and CDR2 is YSYEKL in the germline V gene. This CDR3 has 16 amino acids. Trimming removed 3 bases from V and 5 bases from J; junction bases left unmatched: 7.

The CDR3 loop is CASSPLVLRDYYGYTF. In DNA, the CDR3 is TGTGCCAGCAGCCCACTAGTCCTCAGGGACTACTATGGCTACACCTTC. The chain has TRBV11-2 and TRBJ1-2; perhaps TRBD1 as D (5 bases). The CDR3 extends over 16 amino acids. Germline V lookup: CDR1 SGHAT, CDR2 FQNNGV. Trimming removed 5 bases from V and 3 bases from J, with 19 bases in between.

The rearrangement uses TRBV4-1 and TRBJ2-2; 8 bases align to TRBD2. CDR3 length: 17 amino acids. J gave up 0 bases and V 0 bases, and 3 bases lay outside the gene matches. CDR1 is MGHRA, CDR2 YSYEKL, per germline. The CDR3 is CASSQESGSANTGELFF. Written as DNA, the CDR3 is TGCGCCAGCAGCCAAGAAAGCGGGAGTGCGAACACCGGGGAGCTGTTTTTT.

This chain uses TRBV23-1 with TRBJ1-1; 10 nucleotides line up with TRBD1. TRBV23-1 is sorted into the ORF group, with uncertain function. The CDR3 sequence is 17 residues long. With V trimmed by 2 bases and J by 0 bases, 6 bases remained unmatched. In nucleotides, the CDR3 is TGCGCCAGCAGTCAAACGGACAGGGGGGATGTGAACACTGAAGCTTTCTTT. Amino acids: CASSQTDRGDVNTEAFF.

The chain combines TRBV29-1 with TRBJ2-1; TRBD1 matches 9 bases. There are 13 residues in the CDR3. The trim removed 6 bases at V and 4 bases at J, leaving 4 bases unmatched. In germline, CDR1 is SQVTM, CDR2 ANQGSEA. The CDR3 DNA sequence: TGCAGCGTGGACAGGGGCGGTTACAATGAGCAGTTCTTC. Translated, it gives CSVDRGGYNEQFF.

Notes on this clone: The same CDR3 also results from other DNA sequences found in this sample. The CDR3 reads CASSSGQPNQPQHF. DNA for the CDR3: TGCGCCAGCAGCTCGGGACAGCCTAATCAGCCCCAGCATTTT. This chain uses TRBV5-1 with TRBJ1-5; 7 nucleotides agree with TRBD1. With V trimmed by 3 bases and J by 4 bases, 4 bases remained unmatched. CDR3 length: 14 residues. CDR1 SGHRS and CDR2 YFSETQ come from the germline V gene. The whole variable domain, filled in from reference TRBV5-1 and TRBJ1-5, reads KAGVTQTPRYLIKTRGQQVTLSCSPISGHRSVSWYQQTPGQGLQFLFEYFSETQRNKGNFPGRFSGRQFSNSRSEMNVSTLELGDSALYLCASSSGQPNQPQHFGDGTRLSIL.

CDR3 DNA sequence: TGTGCCAGCAGCTTACGGGGGACTAGCGGGACACGGAACGAGCAGTACTTC. Translating gives CASSLRGTSGTRNEQYF. The V call is TRBV7-2, the J call TRBJ2-7, with TRBD2 identical over 13 bases. Per germline, CDR1 SGHTA and CDR2 FQGNSA. This CDR3 is built from 17 residues. After removal of 2 bases from V and 5 bases from J, the junction contained 9 bases not matched to a gene.

V is TRBV5-1 and J is TRBJ2-7, with 11 bases matching TRBD2. Germline loops: CDR1 SGHRS, CDR2 YFSETQ. The ends lost 3 bases at V and 2 bases at J; junction bases unmatched: 4. There are 15 residues in the CDR3. The CDR3 loop is CASSSLAGGTYEQYF. In DNA, the CDR3 is TGCGCCAGCAGCTCCCTAGCGGGAGGAACCTACGAGCAGTACTTC.

The V call is TRBV6-1, the J call TRBJ2-7, with D maybe TRBD1 (6 bases). The CDR3 spans 14 residues. Germline-derived CDR1 and CDR2 are MNHNS and SASEGT. V was trimmed by 5 bases and J by 1 base, leaving 12 bases between them. CDR3 in amino acids: CASSFGQTSYEQYF. DNA of the CDR3: TGTGCCAGCAGTTTTGGACAGACTTCCTACGAGCAGTACTTC.

The chain is built from TRBV19 and TRBJ1-2; D is uncertain. CDR1 is LNHDA, CDR2 SQIVND, per germline (reference sequence). CDR3 size: 14 residues. Deletions cut 7 bases from V and 1 base from J, with 13 bases between. CDR3 residues: CASTTTALNYGYTF. CDR3 DNA: TGTGCCAGTACCACTACGGCACTTAACTATGGCTACACCTTC.

The CDR3 protein is CASSYSFVGEETQYF. CDR3 DNA: TGTGCCAGCAGTTACTCATTTGTGGGAGAAGAGACCCAGTACTTC. This sequence joins TRBV6-6 and TRBJ2-5, with D maybe TRBD2 (5 bases). The CDR3 runs to 15 residues. V was pared by 0 bases and J by 3 bases, with 11 bases between. Germline V CDR1 and CDR2: MNHNY, SVGAGI (reference sequence).

The gene calls are TRBV2 and TRBJ1-2; tentatively, D is TRBD1 (6 bases). The CDR3 consists of 13 residues. Germline CDR1 SNHLY, CDR2 FYNNEI. Between the trimmed V and J ends, which lost 10 bases and 6 bases, there was a span of 18 bases. CDR3 bases: TGTGCCACCCAGGGGATGGAGTACCATGGCTACACCTTC. It encodes CATQGMEYHGYTF.

The chain recombines TRBV29-1 with TRBJ2-1; TRBD2 agrees at 10 bases. Germline CDR1 is SQVTM and CDR2 is ANQGSEA. J lost 10 bases, V lost 3 bases, and 9 bases had no gene match. This CDR3 is 14 amino acids long. CDR3 loop: CSVDAAGGPGEQFF. DNA of the CDR3: TGCAGCGTTGATGCAGCGGGAGGGCCGGGGGAGCAGTTCTTC.

The J gene is TRBJ1-5, the V gene TRBV30, with 9 bases matching TRBD1. V lost 7 bases and J lost 5; bases outside the gene matches: 6. The V gene's germline CDR1 is GTSNPN and CDR2 SVGIG (reference sequence). The CDR3 covers 13 residues. The CDR3 DNA is TGTGCCTACTCACAGGGGGCACATCAGCCCCAGCATTTT. Translation gives CAYSQGAHQPQHF.

In DNA, the CDR3 is TGTGCCAGCGAGGACAGAAGCTACGAGCAGTACTTC. It encodes CASEDRSYEQYF. This chain joins TRBV30 and TRBJ2-7, with a weak D call TRBD1 (6 bases). CDR3 size: 12 residues. Germline CDR1 is GTSNPN and CDR2 is SVGIG (reference sequence). The germline V and J ends were trimmed by 8 bases and 3 bases, with 14 bases remaining between them.

The CDR3 bases are TGTGCCGTATCAGGGGATCAGCCCCAGCATTTT. Protein product: CAVSGDQPQHF. The chain is built from TRBV6-1 and TRBJ1-5; D may be TRBD1 (6 bases). The germline V gene encodes CDR1 MNHNS and CDR2 SASEGT. The CDR3 has 11 residues. Trimming pared 11 bases from V and 5 bases from J, leaving 10 bases between.

The rearrangement uses TRBV4-1 and TRBJ1-1; 7 bases match TRBD1. Trimming at V came to 3 bases and at J to 4 bases, leaving 5 bases not matched to a gene. Germline CDR1 and CDR2: MGHRA and YSYEKL. The CDR3 is 14 amino acids. CDR3 nucleotide sequence: TGCGCCAGCAGCCAGGTACAGGGGAGCACTGAAGCTTTCTTT. This sequence encodes CASSQVQGSTEAFF.